Here is one TCR beta chain with its context. The germline gives CDR1 SGHRS, CDR2 YFSETQ. Trimming removed 3 bases from V and 0 bases from J; junction bases left unmatched: 13. CDR3 size: 18 residues. In the study's own analysis: Quantification of nucleated cells was approximated via reference gene primer amplification. The repertoire was sequenced with immunoSEQ multiplex PCR; TCRdb's copy has only in-frame clones and lacks some. For V, J and clone size, that table is used; D and trimming come from the DNA. The data contain 35,000 or so clones, just over 90% of them singletons. This sample stems from a study of blood T cell repertoires in COVID-19. Looking at the study overall: Some COVID-19 samples were acute and others convalescent; all came from the United States, Italy and Spain. Sources were T cells, B-cell-depleted T cells, or PBMCs; the material itself was cDNA or gDNA.

The sequenced sample consisted of peripheral blood. The gene calls are TRBV5-1 and TRBJ2-3, with 7 bases identical to TRBD2. The clonotype was recovered from a human donor in a cohort sampled during active COVID-19. CDR3 residues: CASSYQWRGGASTDTQYF. The CDR3 coding sequence is TGCGCCAGCAGCTACCAGTGGAGGGGAGGGGCGAGCACAGATACGCAGTATTTT.